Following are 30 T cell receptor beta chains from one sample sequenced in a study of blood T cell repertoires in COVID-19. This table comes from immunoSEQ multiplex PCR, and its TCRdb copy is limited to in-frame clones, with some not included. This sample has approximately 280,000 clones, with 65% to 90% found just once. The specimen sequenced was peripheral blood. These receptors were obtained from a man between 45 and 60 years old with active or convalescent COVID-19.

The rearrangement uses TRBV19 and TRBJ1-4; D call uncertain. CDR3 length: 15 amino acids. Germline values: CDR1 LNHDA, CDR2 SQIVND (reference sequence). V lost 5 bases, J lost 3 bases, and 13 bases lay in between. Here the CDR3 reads CASSLSQVPNEKLFF. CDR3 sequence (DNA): TGTGCCAGTAGTCTTAGTCAGGTTCCTAATGAAAAACTGTTTTTT.

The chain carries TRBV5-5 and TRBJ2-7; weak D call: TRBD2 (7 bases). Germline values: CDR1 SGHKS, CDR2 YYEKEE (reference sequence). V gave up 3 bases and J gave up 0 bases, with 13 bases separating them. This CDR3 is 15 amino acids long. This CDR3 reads CASSSKGGSSYEQYF. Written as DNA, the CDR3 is TGTGCCAGCAGCTCGAAGGGGGGGAGCTCCTACGAGCAGTACTTC.

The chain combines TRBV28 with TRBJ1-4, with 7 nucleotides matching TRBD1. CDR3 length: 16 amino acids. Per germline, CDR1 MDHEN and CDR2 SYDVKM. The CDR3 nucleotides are TGTGCTTCCCTTCTTAACCGGGACAGAGCTAATGAAAAACTGTTTTTT. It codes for CASLLNRDRANEKLFF.

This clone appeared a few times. DNA of the CDR3: TGTGCCAGCTCACCACCGGGGCAGAACACTGAAGCTTTCTTT. This gives the protein CASSPPGQNTEAFF. The chain uses TRBV18 and TRBJ1-1, with a weak D call TRBD1 (5 bases). CDR3 length: 14 amino acids. V was clipped by 0 bases and J by 1 base, with 6 bases between them. Per germline, CDR1 KGHSH and CDR2 LQKENI.

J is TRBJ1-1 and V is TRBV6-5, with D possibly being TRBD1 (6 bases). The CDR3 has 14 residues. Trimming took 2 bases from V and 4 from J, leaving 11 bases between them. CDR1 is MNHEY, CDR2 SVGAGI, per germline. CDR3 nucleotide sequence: TGTGCCAGCAGTTACGATCAGGGGAGCACTGAAGCTTTCTTT. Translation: CASSYDQGSTEAFF.

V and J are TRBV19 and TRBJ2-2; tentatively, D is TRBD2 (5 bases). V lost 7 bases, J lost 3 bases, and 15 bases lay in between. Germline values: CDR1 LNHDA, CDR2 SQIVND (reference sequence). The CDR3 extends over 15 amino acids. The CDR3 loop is CASISPGSHTGELFF. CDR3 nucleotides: TGTGCCAGTATCTCTCCGGGGTCGCACACCGGGGAGCTGTTTTTT. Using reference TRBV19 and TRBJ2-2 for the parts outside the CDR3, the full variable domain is DGGITQSPKYLFRKEGQNVTLSCEQNLNHDAMYWYRQDPGQGLRLIYYSQIVNDFQKGDIAEGYSVSREKKESFPLTVTSAQKNPTAFYLCASISPGSHTGELFFGEGSRLTVL.

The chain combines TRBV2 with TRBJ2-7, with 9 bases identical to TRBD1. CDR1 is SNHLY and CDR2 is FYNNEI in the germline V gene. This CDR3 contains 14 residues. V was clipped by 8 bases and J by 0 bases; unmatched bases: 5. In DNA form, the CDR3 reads TGTGCCAGCCGTACAGGGGGCAGCTCCTACGAGCAGTACTTC. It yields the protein CASRTGGSSYEQYF.

DNA for the CDR3: TGTGCCAGCAGCAAACGAGACCCCCGGGACAGGGAATCCTACGAGCAGTACTTC. Translated, it gives CASSKRDPRDRESYEQYF. J is TRBJ2-7 and V is TRBV21-1; the D call of TRBD1 is as the table states it, not checked on the DNA. TRBV21-1 is termed a pseudogene. The CDR3 covers 18 residues.

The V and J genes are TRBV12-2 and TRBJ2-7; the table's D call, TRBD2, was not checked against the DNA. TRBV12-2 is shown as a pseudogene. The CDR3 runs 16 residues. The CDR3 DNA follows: TGTGCAAGTCGCTTAGCGACTAGCGGGATCGTCCACGAGCAGTACTTC. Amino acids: CASRLATSGIVHEQYF.

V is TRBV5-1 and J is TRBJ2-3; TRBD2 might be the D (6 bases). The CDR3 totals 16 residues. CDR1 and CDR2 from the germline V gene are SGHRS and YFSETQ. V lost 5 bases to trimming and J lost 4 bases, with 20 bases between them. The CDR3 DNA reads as TGCGCCAGCAGGGGCGGGACTTGGTTGGGCCCAGATACGCAGTATTTT. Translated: CASRGGTWLGPDTQYF.

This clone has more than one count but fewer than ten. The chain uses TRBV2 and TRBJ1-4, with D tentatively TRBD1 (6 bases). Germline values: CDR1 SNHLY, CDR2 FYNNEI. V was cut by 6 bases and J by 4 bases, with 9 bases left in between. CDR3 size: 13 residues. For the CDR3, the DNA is TGTGCCAGCAGGACAGGTTATAATGAAAAACTGTTTTTT. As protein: CASRTGYNEKLFF.

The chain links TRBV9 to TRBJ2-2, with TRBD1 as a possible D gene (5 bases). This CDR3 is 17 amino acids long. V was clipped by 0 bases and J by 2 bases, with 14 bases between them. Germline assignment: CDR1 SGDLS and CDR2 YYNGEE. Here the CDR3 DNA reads TGTGCCAGCAGCGTAGGGGGTGGGGCCCTTAACACCGGGGAGCTGTTTTTT. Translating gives CASSVGGGALNTGELFF.

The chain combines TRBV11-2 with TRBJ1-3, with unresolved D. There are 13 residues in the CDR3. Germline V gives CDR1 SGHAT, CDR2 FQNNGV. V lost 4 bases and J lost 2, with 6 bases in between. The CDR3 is CASSSSPGNTIYF. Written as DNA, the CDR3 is TGTGCCAGCAGCTCCTCCCCTGGAAACACCATATATTTT.

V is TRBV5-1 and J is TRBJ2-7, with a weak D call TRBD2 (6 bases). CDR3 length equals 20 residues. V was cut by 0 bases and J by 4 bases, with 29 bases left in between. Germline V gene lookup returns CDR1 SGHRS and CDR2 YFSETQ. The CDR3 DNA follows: TGCGCCAGCAGCTTGGGTGGGGCGGGACGACTGGGAACCACTCGGTACGAGCAGTACTTC. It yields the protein CASSLGGAGRLGTTRYEQYF. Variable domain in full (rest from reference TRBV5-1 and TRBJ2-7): KAGVTQTPRYLIKTRGQQVTLSCSPISGHRSVSWYQQTPGQGLQFLFEYFSETQRNKGNFPGRFSGRQFSNSRSEMNVSTLELGDSALYLCASSLGGAGRLGTTRYEQYFGPGTRLTVT.

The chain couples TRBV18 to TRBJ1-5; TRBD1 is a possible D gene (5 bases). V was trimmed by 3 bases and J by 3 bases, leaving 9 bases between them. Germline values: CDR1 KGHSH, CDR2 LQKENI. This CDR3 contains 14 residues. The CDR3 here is CASSPAGNNQPQHF. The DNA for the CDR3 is TGTGCCAGCTCACCGGCAGGGAACAATCAGCCCCAGCATTTT.

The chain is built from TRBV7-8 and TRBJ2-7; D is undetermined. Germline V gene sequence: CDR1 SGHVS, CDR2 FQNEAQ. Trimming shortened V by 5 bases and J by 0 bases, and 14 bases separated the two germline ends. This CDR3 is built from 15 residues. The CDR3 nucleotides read TGTGCCAGCAGCCCATACGACTCTAGCTCCTACGAGCAGTACTTC. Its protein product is CASSPYDSSSYEQYF.

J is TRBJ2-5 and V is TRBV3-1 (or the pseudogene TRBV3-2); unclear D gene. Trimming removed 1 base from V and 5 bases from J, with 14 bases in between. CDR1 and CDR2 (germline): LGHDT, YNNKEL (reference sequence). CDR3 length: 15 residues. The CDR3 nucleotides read TGTGCCAGCAGCCAAGGAGGAACGAGATGGGAGACCCAGTACTTC. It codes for CASSQGGTRWETQYF.

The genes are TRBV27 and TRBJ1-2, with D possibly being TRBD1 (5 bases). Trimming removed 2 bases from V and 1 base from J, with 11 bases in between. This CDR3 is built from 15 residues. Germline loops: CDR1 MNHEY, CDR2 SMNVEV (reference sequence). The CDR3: CASSLTGARNYGYTF. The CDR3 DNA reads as TGTGCCAGCAGTTTAACTGGGGCTCGTAACTATGGCTACACCTTC.

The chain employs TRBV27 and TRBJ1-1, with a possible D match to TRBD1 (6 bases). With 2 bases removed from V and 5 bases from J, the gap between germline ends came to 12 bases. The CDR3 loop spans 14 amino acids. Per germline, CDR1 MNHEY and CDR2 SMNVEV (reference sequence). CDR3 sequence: CASSLNRARTEAFF. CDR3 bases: TGTGCCAGCAGTTTAAACAGGGCTCGTACTGAAGCTTTCTTT.

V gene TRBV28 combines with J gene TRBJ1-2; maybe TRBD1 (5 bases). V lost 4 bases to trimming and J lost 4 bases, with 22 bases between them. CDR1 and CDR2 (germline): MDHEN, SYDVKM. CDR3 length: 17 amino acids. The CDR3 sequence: CASSSSDGGGALYGYTF. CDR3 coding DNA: TGTGCCAGCAGTTCCAGCGACGGGGGAGGGGCCCTCTATGGCTACACCTTC.

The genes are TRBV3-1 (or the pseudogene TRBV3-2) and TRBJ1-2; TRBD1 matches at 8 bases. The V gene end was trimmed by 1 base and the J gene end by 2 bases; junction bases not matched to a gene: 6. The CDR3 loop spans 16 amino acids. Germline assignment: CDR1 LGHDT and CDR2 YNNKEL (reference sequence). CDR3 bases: TGTGCCAGCAGCCAAGGCGACAGGGGAAGAAACTATGGCTACACCTTC. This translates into CASSQGDRGRNYGYTF.

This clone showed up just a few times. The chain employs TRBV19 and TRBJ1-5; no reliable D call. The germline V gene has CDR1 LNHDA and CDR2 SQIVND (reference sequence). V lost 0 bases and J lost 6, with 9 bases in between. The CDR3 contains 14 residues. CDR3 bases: TGTGCCAGTAGTATAGATACGGGAGGTCAGCCCCAGCATTTT. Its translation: CASSIDTGGQPQHF.

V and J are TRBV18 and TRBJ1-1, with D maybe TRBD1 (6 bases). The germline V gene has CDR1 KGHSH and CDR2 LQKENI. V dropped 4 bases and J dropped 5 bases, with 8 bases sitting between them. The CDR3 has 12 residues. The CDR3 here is CASSLQGTEAFF. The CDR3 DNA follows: TGTGCCAGCTCACTTCAGGGGACTGAAGCTTTCTTT. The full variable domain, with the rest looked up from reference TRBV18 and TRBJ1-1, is NAGVMQNPRHLVRRRGQEARLRCSPMKGHSHVYWYRQLPEEGLKFMVYLQKENIIDESGMPKERFSAEFPKEGPSILRIQQVVRGDSAAYFCASSLQGTEAFFGQGTRLTVV.

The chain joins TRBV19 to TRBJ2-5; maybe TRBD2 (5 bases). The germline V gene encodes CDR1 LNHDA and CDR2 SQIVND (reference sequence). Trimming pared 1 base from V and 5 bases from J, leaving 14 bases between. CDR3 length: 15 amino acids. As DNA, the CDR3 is TGTGCCAGTAGTATAGGATACGAGGGTTGGGAGACCCAGTACTTC. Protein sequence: CASSIGYEGWETQYF.

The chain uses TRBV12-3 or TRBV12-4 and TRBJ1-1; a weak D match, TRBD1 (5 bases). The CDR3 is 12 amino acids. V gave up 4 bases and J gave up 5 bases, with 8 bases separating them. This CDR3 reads CASSSGWTEAFF. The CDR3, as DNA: TGTGCCAGCAGTTCAGGGTGGACTGAAGCTTTCTTT.

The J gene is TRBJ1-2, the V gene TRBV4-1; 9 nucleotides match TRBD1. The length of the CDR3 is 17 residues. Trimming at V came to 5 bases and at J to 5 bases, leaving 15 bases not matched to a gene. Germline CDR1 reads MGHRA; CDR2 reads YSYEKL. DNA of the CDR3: TGCGCCAGCAGCTACGAGATGGCACAGGGGGCGAGGTATGGCTACACCTTC. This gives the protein CASSYEMAQGARYGYTF.

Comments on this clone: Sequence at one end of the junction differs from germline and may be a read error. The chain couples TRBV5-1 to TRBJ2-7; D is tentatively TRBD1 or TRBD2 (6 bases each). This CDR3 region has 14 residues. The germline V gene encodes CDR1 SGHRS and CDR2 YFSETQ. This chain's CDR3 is CASSLGGDLPQQYF. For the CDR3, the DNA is TGCGCCAGCAGTTTGGGGGGCGACCTCCCTCAGCAGTACTTC.

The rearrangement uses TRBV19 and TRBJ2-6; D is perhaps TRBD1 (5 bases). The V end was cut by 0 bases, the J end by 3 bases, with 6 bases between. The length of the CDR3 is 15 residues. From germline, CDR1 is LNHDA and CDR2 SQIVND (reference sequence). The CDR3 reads CASSIDRVGANVLTF. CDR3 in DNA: TGTGCCAGTAGTATAGACAGGGTTGGGGCCAACGTCCTGACTTTC. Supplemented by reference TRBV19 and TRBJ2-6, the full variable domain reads DGGITQSPKYLFRKEGQNVTLSCEQNLNHDAMYWYRQDPGQGLRLIYYSQIVNDFQKGDIAEGYSVSREKKESFPLTVTSAQKNPTAFYLCASSIDRVGANVLTFGAGSRLTVL.

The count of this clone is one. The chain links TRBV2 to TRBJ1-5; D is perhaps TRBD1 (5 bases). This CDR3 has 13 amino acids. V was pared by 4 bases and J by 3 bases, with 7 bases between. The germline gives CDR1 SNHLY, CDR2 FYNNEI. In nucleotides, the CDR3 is TGTGCCAGCAGTGGTGGACACAATCAGCCCCAGCATTTT. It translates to CASSGGHNQPQHF.

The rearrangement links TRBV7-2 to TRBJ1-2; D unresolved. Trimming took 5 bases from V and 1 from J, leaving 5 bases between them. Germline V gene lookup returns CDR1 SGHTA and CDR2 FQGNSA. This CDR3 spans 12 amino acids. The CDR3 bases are TGTGCCAGCAGCCAAATTAACTATGGCTACACCTTC. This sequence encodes CASSQINYGYTF.